These T cell receptor beta chains were read from a single sample in a study of cytomegalovirus exposure and HLA in healthy donors. Clones were sequenced by immunoSEQ multiplex PCR, and TCRdb holds only the in-frame ones, with some missing. The sample has approximately 97,000 clones, 85% to 95% seen once. Sequencing input: PBMCs. Receptor source: a woman aged 25 to 39 in good health and CMV-seropositive. Each CDR3 is given with its conserved first and last residue. Fields, in order: V gene, clone size, J gene, D gene, CDR3 DNA, CDR3 protein. A D gene is named only where the DNA matches it firmly. Size is stated for part of the rows, as once, few or many counts, or as a class when the clone is expanded.

v_gene: TRBV27
abundance: NA
j_gene: TRBJ2-3
d_gene: TRBD2
CDR3nt: TGTGCCAGCAGTTTTGGACTAGCGGGAGTGTCAGATACGCAGTATTTT
CDR3aa: CASSFGLAGVSDTQYF

v_gene: TRBV7-3
abundance: NA
j_gene: TRBJ2-3
d_gene: TRBD2
CDR3nt: TGTGCCAGCAGCCCATCAACCGGGACTAGCGGGACCTCTAGCACAGATACGCAGTATTTT
CDR3aa: CASSPSTGTSGTSSTDTQYF

v_gene: TRBV9
abundance: NA
j_gene: TRBJ1-1
d_gene: NA
CDR3nt: TGTGCCAGCAGCGTAACCTCCTTGGGGGGGACTGAAGCTTTCTTT
CDR3aa: CASSVTSLGGTEAFF

v_gene: TRBV10-3
abundance: NA
j_gene: TRBJ2-7
d_gene: TRBD2
CDR3nt: TGTGCCATCAGTGTTACAGCGGGAGACCTGTACTTC
CDR3aa: CAISVTAGDLYF

v_gene: TRBV6-1
abundance: once
j_gene: TRBJ1-2
d_gene: TRBD1
CDR3nt: TGTGCCAGCAAAGGACAGGGGCAGGGGTATGGCTACACCTTC
CDR3aa: CASKGQGQGYGYTF

v_gene: TRBV18
abundance: NA
j_gene: TRBJ2-3
d_gene: TRBD2
CDR3nt: TGTGCCAGCTCAGCAGGGGCGCCGGGACTAGCGGGCACAGATACGCAGTATTTT
CDR3aa: CASSAGAPGLAGTDTQYF

v_gene: TRBV10-3
abundance: NA
j_gene: TRBJ2-2
d_gene: TRBD2
CDR3nt: TGTGCCATCAGTGAGTCTCGGTTACTAGCGGGAGATCCCGGGGAGCTGTTTTTT
CDR3aa: CAISESRLLAGDPGELFF

v_gene: TRBV28
abundance: NA
j_gene: TRBJ2-7
d_gene: TRBD1
CDR3nt: TGTGCCAGCAGTGGAGGGCGGACAGGGGGGTACGAGCAGTACTTC
CDR3aa: CASSGGRTGGYEQYF

v_gene: TRBV9
abundance: NA
j_gene: TRBJ1-1
d_gene: NA
CDR3nt: TGTGCCAGCAGCGTTGGCGACAGCGTGAACACTGAAGCTTTCTTT
CDR3aa: CASSVGDSVNTEAFF

v_gene: TRBV6-5
abundance: once
j_gene: TRBJ1-5
d_gene: TRBD1
CDR3nt: TGTGCCAGCAGGGTGGACAGGGGGTCTTATCAGCCCCAGCATTTT
CDR3aa: CASRVDRGSYQPQHF

v_gene: TRBV6-6
abundance: NA
j_gene: TRBJ1-2
d_gene: NA
CDR3nt: TGTGCCAGCAGCCAGATGGACAGTTCGCAGCGCTACACCTTC
CDR3aa: CASSQMDSSQRYTF

v_gene: TRBV7-6
abundance: NA
j_gene: TRBJ2-1
d_gene: TRBD1
CDR3nt: TGTGCCAGCAGCTCCCCGAGGGACAGGGGTTCTGAGCAGTTCTTC
CDR3aa: CASSSPRDRGSEQFF

v_gene: TRBV7-2
abundance: NA
j_gene: TRBJ2-3
d_gene: NA
CDR3nt: TGTGCCAGCAGCCCGGTAGATACGCAGTATTTT
CDR3aa: CASSPVDTQYF

v_gene: TRBV14
abundance: NA
j_gene: TRBJ2-7
d_gene: TRBD2
CDR3nt: TGTGCCAGCAGCCAATGGGGGAGGGCATGGGGCGAGCAGTACTTC
CDR3aa: CASSQWGRAWGEQYF

v_gene: TRBV10-3
abundance: once
j_gene: TRBJ2-3
d_gene: TRBD2
CDR3nt: TGTGCCATCAGTACATCGGGAGGGGCTACAGATACGCAGTATTTT
CDR3aa: CAISTSGGATDTQYF

v_gene: TRBV18
abundance: NA
j_gene: TRBJ2-2
d_gene: NA
CDR3nt: TGTGCTGCCGGGGTGAACACCGGGGAGCTGTTTTTT
CDR3aa: CAAGVNTGELFF

v_gene: TRBV27
abundance: NA
j_gene: TRBJ2-4
d_gene: NA
CDR3nt: TGTGTCAGCAGTTTAACAGTAGCCAAAAACATTCAGTACTTC
CDR3aa: CVSSLTVAKNIQYF

v_gene: TRBV2
abundance: NA
j_gene: TRBJ2-5
d_gene: NA
CDR3nt: TGTGCCAGCAGTGATCTCCAACTCTCTAACCAAGAGACCCAGTACTTC
CDR3aa: CASSDLQLSNQETQYF